What follows are 19 T cell receptor beta chains derived from one specimen sequenced in a study of blood T cell repertoires in COVID-19. TCRdb keeps only in-frame clones here, not all; method: immunoSEQ multiplex PCR. Of 55,000 to 80,000 clones in the sample, 80% to 90% are singletons; the top ten hold roughly 2.4%. Input material: peripheral blood. The receptors originated from a human donor in a cohort sampled during active COVID-19.

The chain joins TRBV19 to TRBJ2-7; TRBD1 matches 7 bases. V lost 3 bases and J lost 5; bases outside the gene matches: 7. This CDR3 is built from 14 residues. Looked up from germline, CDR1 is LNHDA and CDR2 is SQIVND (reference sequence). For the CDR3, the DNA is TGTGCCAGTAGTATTTCGCGCAGGGGGAACGAGCAGTACTTC. Translated, it gives CASSISRRGNEQYF.

The rearrangement uses TRBV24-1 and TRBJ2-3; 8 bases agree with TRBD1. With V trimmed by 7 bases and J by 1 base, 6 bases remained unmatched. The CDR3 runs 15 residues. Germline loops: CDR1 KGHDR, CDR2 SFDVKD. CDR3 DNA: TGTGCCACCAGCCATACGGGACAGGGCACAGATACGCAGTATTTT. As protein: CATSHTGQGTDTQYF.

The genes are TRBV28 and TRBJ2-7; D gene unclear. V was cut by 2 bases and J by 3 bases, with 14 bases left in between. This CDR3 contains 15 residues. Germline V gives CDR1 MDHEN, CDR2 SYDVKM. CDR3 coding DNA: TGTGCCAGCAGTTTAAGTGCCGGGTCTTACTACGAGCAGTACTTC. It codes for CASSLSAGSYYEQYF.

The chain has TRBV28 and TRBJ2-3; D not certain. Germline V gene data show CDR1 as MDHEN and CDR2 as SYDVKM. The V and J ends lost 6 bases and 0 bases respectively, with 4 bases between them. The CDR3 runs 12 residues. CDR3 DNA: TGTGCCAGCAGCCTAAGCACAGATACGCAGTATTTT. Translated, it gives CASSLSTDTQYF.

Only a few counts were recorded for this clone. The chain has TRBV7-2 and TRBJ2-1; tentatively, D is TRBD2 (5 bases). Germline V gives CDR1 SGHTA, CDR2 FQGNSA. The CDR3 loop spans 16 amino acids. V lost 0 bases and J lost 6, with 15 bases in between. CDR3 amino acids: CASSLARGGNPNEQFF. CDR3 sequence (DNA): TGTGCCAGCAGCTTAGCACGGGGTGGGAACCCCAATGAGCAGTTCTTC.

The chain has TRBV12-3 or TRBV12-4 and TRBJ1-1; D is perhaps TRBD1 (6 bases). The CDR3 has 13 residues. The V end lost 7 bases, the J end lost 1 base, and 10 bases lay between the germline ends. CDR3: CASTLTGNTEAFF. The CDR3 DNA sequence: TGTGCCAGCACCCTGACAGGGAACACTGAAGCTTTCTTT.

This clone was detected only once. The gene calls are TRBV30 and TRBJ1-2; unclear D gene. The length of the CDR3 is 12 residues. Trimming took off 2 bases at V and 4 bases at J, with 8 bases between the two ends. CDR1 is GTSNPN, CDR2 SVGIG, per germline (reference sequence). The CDR3 coding sequence is TGTGCCTGGAGTCCCGCGGGCTATGGCTACACCTTC. Translated, it gives CAWSPAGYGYTF. The full variable domain, rest sourced from reference TRBV30 and TRBJ1-2, is SQTIHQWPATLVQPVGSPLSLECTVEGTSNPNLYWYRQAAGRGLQLLFYSVGIGQISSEVPQNLSASRPQDRQFILSSKKLLLSDSGFYLCAWSPAGYGYTFGSGTRLTVV.

This chain connects TRBV4-1 to TRBJ2-5; D unresolved. V was cut by 4 bases and J by 4 bases, with 16 bases left in between. The CDR3 loop spans 15 amino acids. Germline loops: CDR1 MGHRA, CDR2 YSYEKL. CDR3 sequence (DNA): TGCGCCAGCAGCCTCACCCAGGTGATGGGAGAGACCCAGTACTTC. Residues: CASSLTQVMGETQYF.

V usage is TRBV6-5 and J usage is TRBJ1-2; D may be TRBD1 (6 bases). Trimming left V 4 bases short and J 8 bases short, with 14 bases between. The CDR3 is 13 residues long. The germline gives CDR1 MNHEY, CDR2 SVGAGI. The CDR3 DNA sequence: TGTGCCAGCAGTTCAACAGGGAATGGAGGCTACACCTTC. Amino acid sequence: CASSSTGNGGYTF.

This chain uses TRBV4-3 with TRBJ1-2; possible D gene TRBD1, 5 bases. This CDR3 spans 16 amino acids. The V and J ends lost 2 bases and 0 bases respectively, with 13 bases between them. CDR1 is LGHNA and CDR2 is YSLEER in the germline V gene. The CDR3 here is CASSQNHRTTNYGYTF. The CDR3 DNA sequence: TGCGCCAGCAGCCAAAATCACAGGACAACTAACTATGGCTACACCTTC.

The chain recombines TRBV9 with TRBJ2-7; 11 bases align to TRBD2. This CDR3 is built from 15 residues. Germline V gene sequence: CDR1 SGDLS, CDR2 YYNGEE. J lost 7 bases, V lost 0 bases, and 6 bases had no gene match. CDR3 coding DNA: TGTGCCAGCAGCGTAGCGGCTAGCGGGAGGTTTGAGCAGTACTTC. Translated: CASSVAASGRFEQYF.

This clone was seen a single time. The V gene is TRBV28, the J gene TRBJ1-5, with D possibly TRBD1 on 5 matching bases. This CDR3 is 15 amino acids long. Germline CDR1 and CDR2: MDHEN and SYDVKM. Trimming took 5 bases from V and 4 from J, leaving 15 bases between them. The CDR3 sequence is CASSPGGTINQPQHF. In DNA, the CDR3 is TGTGCCAGCAGTCCGGGGGGTACTATTAATCAGCCCCAGCATTTT.

This clone appeared a single time. The chain carries TRBV5-1 and TRBJ1-1, with D possibly TRBD1 on 5 matching bases. Germline V gene data show CDR1 as SGHRS and CDR2 as YFSETQ. Trimming pared 4 bases from V and 1 base from J, leaving 11 bases between. CDR3 size: 14 residues. For the CDR3, the DNA is TGCGCCAGCAGCCCAGACAGTTCGAACACTGAAGCTTTCTTT. Its protein is CASSPDSSNTEAFF.

V gene TRBV7-9 combines with J gene TRBJ2-7; tentatively, D is TRBD2 (5 bases). CDR3 size: 11 residues. V was cut by 5 bases and J by 6 bases, with 8 bases left in between. Germline V gene sequence: CDR1 SEHNR, CDR2 FQNEAQ (reference sequence). Here the CDR3 DNA reads TGTGCCAGCAGCGCGGGTTCCGAGCAGTACTTC. It is translated as CASSAGSEQYF.

The gene calls are TRBV5-1 and TRBJ2-5, with D perhaps matching TRBD2 (6 bases). Trimming shortened V by 2 bases and J by 5 bases, and 13 bases separated the two germline ends. Germline lookup yields CDR1 SGHRS and CDR2 YFSETQ. The CDR3 covers 14 residues. The CDR3 sequence: CASSLQVSGETQYF. CDR3 in DNA: TGCGCCAGCAGCTTACAGGTCAGCGGGGAGACCCAGTACTTC.

The CDR3, as DNA: TGTGCCAGCACGCCTCCTAGCTCCTACGAGCAGTACTTC. Encoded protein: CASTPPSSYEQYF. The chain employs TRBV28 and TRBJ2-7; no clear D. This CDR3 has 13 residues. V lost 7 bases and J 0 bases, leaving 10 bases between the germline ends. The germline V gene encodes CDR1 MDHEN and CDR2 SYDVKM.

The V gene is TRBV28, the J gene TRBJ1-2; TRBD1 matches at 8 bases. After removal of 5 bases from V and 0 bases from J, the junction contained 2 bases not matched to a gene. The CDR3 is 14 residues long. Germline V gene data show CDR1 as MDHEN and CDR2 as SYDVKM. DNA of the CDR3: TGTGCCAGCAGTACAGGGGGAACTAACTATGGCTACACCTTC. The encoded protein is CASSTGGTNYGYTF.

This rearrangement joins TRBV30 to TRBJ2-5; no definite D call. V lost 0 bases and J 5 bases, leaving 4 bases between the germline ends. The CDR3 extends over 11 amino acids. Germline V gives CDR1 GTSNPN, CDR2 SVGIG (reference sequence). The DNA for the CDR3 is TGTGCCTGGAGTGTACGGGAGACCCAGTACTTC. It is translated as CAWSVRETQYF.

The chain joins TRBV18 to TRBJ1-6, with D maybe TRBD1 (6 bases). The V end lost 3 bases, the J end lost 10 bases, and 13 bases lay between the germline ends. The CDR3 runs to 14 residues. Germline loops: CDR1 KGHSH, CDR2 LQKENI. CDR3 sequence (DNA): TGTGCCAGCTCACCTTTCGAGGGGGGGTCACCCCTCCACTTT. Translating gives CASSPFEGGSPLHF.